This is a list of T cell receptor beta chains from one sample in a study of OX40 agonist ivuxolimab in advanced cancers. Assay: immunoSEQ multiplex PCR; the TCRdb copy retains only in-frame clones and omits some. The sample yields roughly 70,000 clones, about 90% seen once. Here the sequenced sample was CD4+ or CD8+ T cells sorted from blood, taken in a trial of the OX40 agonist ivuxolimab. These receptors all stem from an adult with an advanced solid tumor such as melanoma, head and neck, liver or kidney cancer. Both conserved end residues are part of each CDR3. The D gene is left open where the match is weak. Not every row has a clone size; where given, it reads once, few, many or a size class.

DNA: TGTGCCAGCAGTGAAAAGAACAGGGAAGGTGGCTACACCTTC
CDR3: CASSEKNREGGYTF
size: -
D: -
J: TRBJ1-2
V: TRBV2

DNA: TGTGCCTCAACTACTGGACTTGACTCGACCTCCTATGGCTACACCTTC
CDR3: CASTTGLDSTSYGYTF
size: -
D: -
J: TRBJ1-2
V: TRBV30

DNA: TGTGCCAGCAGTTTAAGGATAATCCAAGAGACCCAGTACTTC
CDR3: CASSLRIIQETQYF
size: -
D: -
J: TRBJ2-5
V: TRBV28

DNA: TGCGCCAGCAGCCCCTACGGCGATGGATACGAGCAGTACTTC
CDR3: CASSPYGDGYEQYF
size: -
D: -
J: TRBJ2-7
V: TRBV5-1

DNA: TGCGCCAGCAGCAAAACCGGTAGGACAAATACGCAGTATTTT
CDR3: CASSKTGRTNTQYF
size: -
D: -
J: TRBJ2-3
V: TRBV5-1

DNA: TGCGCCAGTCTCCGAGGCACTGAAGCTTTCTTT
CDR3: CASLRGTEAFF
size: once
D: -
J: TRBJ1-1
V: TRBV10-2

DNA: TGTGCCAGTAGTTCCGGGACAGAGGACACTGAAGCTTTCTTT
CDR3: CASSSGTEDTEAFF
size: -
D: TRBD1
J: TRBJ1-1
V: TRBV19

DNA: TGTGCCAGCAGCTTCGGGAAGACTGAAGCTTTCTTT
CDR3: CASSFGKTEAFF
size: -
D: -
J: TRBJ1-1
V: TRBV11-2

DNA: TGTGCCAGTAGTATTCGGGCGGTGTTCCAAGCTAACTATGGCTACACCTTC
CDR3: CASSIRAVFQANYGYTF
size: -
D: -
J: TRBJ1-2
V: TRBV19

DNA: TGTGCCAGCGGACAAGGCTGGGCGACCACTGAAGCTTTCTTT
CDR3: CASGQGWATTEAFF
size: -
D: -
J: TRBJ1-1
V: TRBV27

DNA: TGTGCCAGCAGGGGGGCACCTCAAGAGACCCAGTACTTC
CDR3: CASRGAPQETQYF
size: -
D: -
J: TRBJ2-5
V: TRBV13

DNA: TGTGCCAGTAGTGTTTTATTAGCGGGAGGCTCCGAGCAGTACTTC
CDR3: CASSVLLAGGSEQYF
size: -
D: TRBD2
J: TRBJ2-7
V: TRBV19

DNA: TGTGCCAGCAGCCCTACTAGCGGGGGCACTGGGGGGGCCAACGTCCTGACTTTC
CDR3: CASSPTSGGTGGANVLTF
size: -
D: TRBD2
J: TRBJ2-6
V: TRBV14

DNA: TGTGCCAGCGGCACGGGACAGGGGGTAAGTCAGCCCCAGCATTTT
CDR3: CASGTGQGVSQPQHF
size: -
D: TRBD1
J: TRBJ1-5
V: TRBV28

DNA: TGTGCCATCAGTGATGCTCAGGGCCTAAACAATGAGCAGTTCTTC
CDR3: CAISDAQGLNNEQFF
size: -
D: -
J: TRBJ2-1
V: TRBV10-3

DNA: TGTGCCAGCAGTTTAGTCCCAGGGTTCAGTCGTCAACAGCTCTTC
CDR3: CASSLVPGFSRQQLF
size: -
D: -
J: TRBJ2-1
V: TRBV28

DNA: TGTGCCAGCAGTGCCAGGGACTCCCAGGGAGAGCAGTACTTC
CDR3: CASSARDSQGEQYF
size: once
D: -
J: TRBJ2-7
V: TRBV6-5

DNA: TGTGCCAGCAGCTTACTTAAACCGGGACACCTCCTCTACGAGCAGTACTTC
CDR3: CASSLLKPGHLLYEQYF
size: -
D: -
J: TRBJ2-7
V: TRBV7-9

DNA: TGTGCCAGTAGTTCCGGGGGCGATCACACCGGGGAGCTGTTTTTT
CDR3: CASSSGGDHTGELFF
size: -
D: -
J: TRBJ2-2
V: TRBV19

DNA: TGCGCCAGCAGCCTTCGGACAGGCGAGGCTAGCACCGGGGAGCTGTTTTTT
CDR3: CASSLRTGEASTGELFF
size: once
D: TRBD1
J: TRBJ2-2
V: TRBV4-1

DNA: TGTGCCAGTCGTGGGCCGGCCTACGAGCAGTGCTTC
CDR3: CASRGPAYEQCF
size: -
D: -
J: TRBJ2-7
V: TRBV19

DNA: TGTGCCAGCAACGGGAGAGGGTACGAGCAGTACTTC
CDR3: CASNGRGYEQYF
size: -
D: -
J: TRBJ2-7
V: TRBV19

DNA: TGTGCCGTCCAGGGCTACTACGAGCAGTACTTC
CDR3: CAVQGYYEQYF
size: -
D: -
J: TRBJ2-7
V: TRBV28

DNA: TGCGCCAGCAGCCAAGGAATCGGACAGGGGAACCCTGAAGCTTTCTTT
CDR3: CASSQGIGQGNPEAFF
size: -
D: TRBD1
J: TRBJ1-1
V: TRBV4-3

DNA: TGTGCCACCAGCAAAAGACAGGGGGCCGGCACAGATACGCAGTATTTT
CDR3: CATSKRQGAGTDTQYF
size: -
D: TRBD1
J: TRBJ2-3
V: TRBV15

DNA: TGTGCCAGCAGTTCCTATGAGACCCAGTACTTC
CDR3: CASSSYETQYF
size: once
D: -
J: TRBJ2-5
V: TRBV6-5

DNA: TGTGCCAGCAGCTCGGGCACAGATACGCAGTATTTT
CDR3: CASSSGTDTQYF
size: -
D: -
J: TRBJ2-3
V: TRBV11-2

DNA: TGTGCCAGCAGCCTCCTTACACCCCGGGACAGGGTGTTCTTC
CDR3: CASSLLTPRDRVFF
size: -
D: TRBD1
J: TRBJ2-1
V: TRBV28

DNA: TGTGCCAGCAGCGAAAGGGGTAACTATGGCTACACCTTC
CDR3: CASSERGNYGYTF
size: -
D: -
J: TRBJ1-2
V: TRBV9

DNA: TGTGCCAGCTCACCCGTCGACGATCAGCCCCAGCATTTT
CDR3: CASSPVDDQPQHF
size: -
D: -
J: TRBJ1-5
V: TRBV18

DNA: TGTGCCAGCAGCCACAGGGTGTCGTTCTACGAGCAGTACTTC
CDR3: CASSHRVSFYEQYF
size: -
D: -
J: TRBJ2-7
V: TRBV5-8

DNA: TGTGCCAGCAGCTTTGGTGAGGGTAACGGATTTGGGACCGGGGAGCTGTTTTTT
CDR3: CASSFGEGNGFGTGELFF
size: -
D: -
J: TRBJ2-2
V: TRBV7-9